The next 26 T cell receptor beta chains were all read from a single sample in a study of tumor and adjacent non-tumor tissue in lung cancer (dated by TCRdb to between 2018 and 2020). To prepare the library, multiplex PCR was applied. Reads for this sample came from an Illumina HiSeq 2500. TCRbeta libraries were constructed through three rounds of nested PCR with primers (Table S4) according to protocols modified from ARM-PCR. The public reads were quality trimmed at Q25 with fastp and then assembled into clones with MiXCR by TCRdb, keeping productive beta chains. CDR3 protein duplicates are merged, each entry listing the most common genes and DNA. The table for this sample lists 200,000 to 250,000 distinct CDR3 sequences; less than 80% of them were counted only once. The top ten clonotypes cover 20% to 25% of the sample. Bulk unsorted tissue served as the source for RNA extraction, and RNA quality was assessed using a NanoDrop ND-1000 and an Agilent 2100.

The sample comprised lung tumor tissue. The receptors stem from a man between 60 and 70 years old with non-small cell lung cancer.

With respect to this clonotype: Mismatch with germline at one junction end may stem from a read error. The V and J genes are TRBV5-1 and TRBJ2-5; D ambiguous. The germline V gene encodes CDR1 SGHRS and CDR2 YFSETQ. The CDR3 runs 12 residues. Here the CDR3 DNA reads TGCGCCAGCAGCTTGGCCTCCGAGACCCAGAACTTC. Amino acids: CASSLASETQNF. The full variable domain, its missing parts supplied by reference TRBV5-1 and TRBJ2-5, is KAGVTQTPRYLIKTRGQQVTLSCSPISGHRSVSWYQQTPGQGLQFLFEYFSETQRNKGNFPGRFSGRQFSNSRSEMNVSTLELGDSALYLCASSLASETQNFGPGTRLLVL.

The chain uses TRBV20-1 and TRBJ1-6, with unresolved D. CDR1 and CDR2 from the germline V gene are DFQATT and SNEGSKA (reference sequence). The CDR3 extends over 12 amino acids. V lost 6 bases and J 4 bases, leaving 7 bases between the germline ends. The CDR3 nucleotides are TGCAGTGCCCGGAGGTATAATTCACCCCTCCACTTT. It codes for CSARRYNSPLHF.

The chain recombines TRBV19 with TRBJ2-5; D is perhaps TRBD2 (6 bases). There are 12 residues in the CDR3. Germline CDR1 reads LNHDA; CDR2 reads SQIVND (reference sequence). The V end was cut by 4 bases, the J end by 9 bases, with 12 bases between. The chain's CDR3 is CASSNLAQSQYF. CDR3 nucleotides: TGTGCCAGTAGTAACCTAGCGCAGTCCCAGTACTTC.

V usage is TRBV11-3 and J usage is TRBJ1-1; the D gene is possibly TRBD1 (5 bases). CDR3 length: 15 amino acids. Germline lookup yields CDR1 SGHNT and CDR2 YENEEA. Trimming pared 5 bases from V and 0 bases from J, leaving 13 bases between. CDR3 region: CASSPWTWLNTEAFF. CDR3 coding DNA: TGTGCCAGCAGCCCTTGGACATGGCTGAACACTGAAGCTTTCTTT.

The J gene is TRBJ2-1, the V gene TRBV6-1; D is perhaps TRBD2 (6 bases). CDR1 MNHNS and CDR2 SASEGT come from the germline V gene. The CDR3 has 12 amino acids. Trimming cost V 7 bases and J 7 bases, with 11 bases left between them. The CDR3 DNA reads as TGTGCCAGCAAACGGGGGTGGAATGAGCAGTTCTTC. Its translation: CASKRGWNEQFF.

The chain combines TRBV12-3 or TRBV12-4 with TRBJ2-3, with D tentatively TRBD1 (5 bases). Matching the DNA end better, TRBJ1-5 makes the J call doubtful. The CDR3 covers 13 residues. The CDR3 is CASSFRGGDTQHF. The CDR3 nucleotides read TGTGCCAGCAGTTTTCGGGGGGGAGATACGCAGCATTTT.

As to this clonotype: Relative to the germline gene, one junction end is altered; a read error may explain this. The chain is built from TRBV11-3 and TRBJ2-3, with 12 bases fitting TRBD2. Germline V gene sequence: CDR1 SGHNT, CDR2 YENEEA. The CDR3 loop spans 16 amino acids. The CDR3 nucleotides read TGTGCCAGCAGTTTCCGACTAGCGGGAGTCACAGATACGCGGTATTTC. This translates into CASSFRLAGVTDTRYF. Using reference TRBV11-3 and TRBJ2-3 for the parts outside the CDR3, the full variable domain is EAGVVQSPRYKIIEKKQPVAFWCNPISGHNTLYWYLQNLGQGPELLIRYENEEAVDDSQLPKDRFSAERLKGVDSTLKIQPAELGDSAVYLCASSFRLAGVTDTRYFGPGTRLTVL.

The chain couples TRBV6-1 to TRBJ1-5; D call uncertain. This CDR3 is built from 13 residues. The V gene's germline CDR1 is MNHNS and CDR2 SASEGT. The ends were cut back, 4 bases at V and 9 bases at J, with 13 bases in the middle. The CDR3 DNA is TGTGCCAGCAGTGGTACACTTTATGTGCCCCAGCATTTT. Amino acid sequence: CASSGTLYVPQHF.

A single count supports this clonotype. CDR3 loop: CSAKDWRGGQETQYF. The CDR3 DNA is TGCAGTGCTAAAGATTGGCGGGGGGGTCAAGAGACCCAGTACTTC. This sequence joins TRBV20-1 and TRBJ2-5; 9 nucleotides agree with TRBD2. V trimming: 4 bases; J trimming: 2 bases; junction bases outside the gene matches: 8. The germline V gene has CDR1 DFQATT and CDR2 SNEGSKA (reference sequence). This CDR3 region has 15 residues.

This clonotype was picked up one time. The rearrangement links TRBV6-5 to TRBJ2-3, with 8 bases identical to TRBD2. From germline, CDR1 is MNHEY and CDR2 SVGAGI. V lost 5 bases, J lost 6 bases, and 10 bases stayed unmatched. The CDR3 covers 15 residues. The CDR3 nucleotides read TGTGCCAGCAGTCAAAGGGGACTAGGCGTGGATACGCAGTATTTT. Translation: CASSQRGLGVDTQYF.

Points on this clonotype: The conserved final phenylalanine or tryptophan is absent from the CDR3, which likely points to a read error. The chain has TRBV6-5 and TRBJ2-5; possible D gene TRBD1, 5 bases. Germline V gene sequence: CDR1 MNHEY, CDR2 SVGAGI. Trimming left V 7 bases short and J 7 bases short, with 19 bases between. The length of the CDR3 is 14 residues. The CDR3 sequence: CASNPMDTARTQYL. CDR3 nucleotides: TGTGCCAGCAATCCTATGGACACGGCCAGGACCCAGTACCTC.

This clonotype showed up just once. The chain employs TRBV5-1 and TRBJ2-1; tentatively, D is TRBD2 (6 bases). The length of the CDR3 is 15 residues. V was shortened by 1 base and J by 10 bases, with 18 bases between the two germline ends. Looked up from germline, CDR1 is SGHRS and CDR2 is YFSETQ. The CDR3 region is CASSLWASEGEEQFF. In DNA form, the CDR3 reads TGCGCCAGCAGCTTGTGGGCTAGCGAGGGAGAAGAGCAGTTCTTC.

Regarding this clonotype: Mismatch with germline at one junction end may stem from a read error. This chain uses TRBV4-2 with TRBJ2-3; a possible D gene is TRBD2 (7 bases). Germline values: CDR1 LGHNA, CDR2 YNFKEQ. CDR3 length: 16 residues. DNA for the CDR3: TGTGCCAGCAGCCAGGATAGGGGGACTAAGACAGATACGCATTATTTT. Its protein is CASSQDRGTKTDTHYF.

The table lists this clonotype with a few counts. V gene TRBV20-1 combines with J gene TRBJ2-3; 9 bases are shared with TRBD1. The CDR3 consists of 15 residues. Trimming cost V 5 bases and J 5 bases; bases outside gene matches: 11. CDR1 is DFQATT and CDR2 is SNEGSKA in the germline V gene (reference sequence). The CDR3 loop reads CSAHSWDRAGDTQYF. The CDR3 nucleotides read TGCAGTGCTCACAGTTGGGACAGGGCGGGAGATACGCAGTATTTT.

In regard to this clonotype: At one end the junction does not follow the germline gene, possibly because of a read error. The rearrangement joins TRBV4-2 to TRBJ2-3; 7 nucleotides agree with TRBD2. The germline gives CDR1 LGHNA, CDR2 YNFKEQ. There are 15 residues in the CDR3. The CDR3 bases are TGTGTCAGCAGCCAGCCGGGACTAAGGGAAGATACGCAGTATTTT. Amino acids: CVSSQPGLREDTQYF.

Of note for this clonotype: This likely comes from a read error, as the CDR3 has no conserved phenylalanine or tryptophan at its end. This chain links TRBV20-1 with TRBJ1-6; D is possibly TRBD1 (5 bases). CDR1 is DFQATT and CDR2 is SNEGSKA in the germline V gene (reference sequence). This CDR3 comprises 13 residues. CDR3: CNALQEHGRPLHV. CDR3 sequence (DNA): TGCAATGCTCTACAGGAGCACGGGCGCCCCCTCCACGTT.

Remarks on this clonotype: This is likely a read error, given that the CDR3 carries no conserved phenylalanine or tryptophan at its end. The gene calls are TRBV12-3 or TRBV12-4 and TRBJ2-5, with 7 bases identical to TRBD1. The CDR3 spans 15 residues. J gave up 4 bases and V 3 bases, and 8 bases lay outside the gene matches. CDR3 nucleotides: TGTGCCAGCAGTTTCGCCGGACACAGGGGAGAGACCCAGTACCTC. Translating gives CASSFAGHRGETQYL.

This clonotype was detected once. At one end, the junction sequence differs from germline, possibly due to a read error. The rearrangement joins TRBV7-8 to TRBJ1-6, with D possibly being TRBD1 (5 bases). Germline V gene sequence: CDR1 SGHVS, CDR2 FQNEAQ. The CDR3 is 16 amino acids. The chain's CDR3 is CASSLVLGGGNSLLHF. As DNA, the CDR3 is TGTGCCAGCAGCTTAGTCCTCGGGGGTGGTAATTCACTCCTCCATTTT.

In its sample, this clonotype was seen a few times. This may be a read error, as it is one base from a much larger clone. This chain uses TRBV12-3 or TRBV12-4 with TRBJ2-3; D is possibly TRBD1 (5 bases). The CDR3 is 13 amino acids. Trimming removed 1 base from V and 3 bases from J, with 5 bases in between. CDR3 in DNA: TGTGCCAGCAGTTTAGAGGGGACAGATACGCAGTATTTT. This codes for CASSLEGTDTQYF.

On this clonotype itself: The junction departs from germline at one end; a sequencing error may be responsible. J is TRBJ2-3 and V is TRBV29-1, with D possibly being TRBD1 (5 bases). Germline V gives CDR1 SQVTM, CDR2 ANQGSEA. The CDR3 consists of 14 residues. The CDR3 region is CSVAPGVTTGTRYF. As DNA, the CDR3 is TGCAGCGTTGCCCCTGGGGTTACCACAGGTACGCGGTATTTT.

Only a few counts were recorded for this clonotype. The gene calls are TRBV6-1 and TRBJ2-2; D uncertain. CDR3 length: 15 amino acids. V shed 7 bases and J shed 0 bases, with 12 bases lying between them. Germline CDR1 reads MNHNS; CDR2 reads SASEGT. CDR3 protein: CASKFDNPNTGELFF. CDR3 sequence (DNA): TGTGCCAGCAAATTCGACAACCCGAACACCGGGGAGCTGTTTTTT.

Concerning this clonotype itself: A read error may be the cause here, since a much bigger clone is one base away. The chain recombines TRBV4-2 with TRBJ2-7; D is perhaps TRBD1 (5 bases). Looked up from germline, CDR1 is LGHNA and CDR2 is YNFKEQ. The CDR3 covers 13 residues. The CDR3 DNA is TGTGCCAGCAGTCCCAGGCAGGGCTACGAGCAGTGCTTC. This sequence encodes CASSPRQGYEQCF.

Concerning this clonotype itself: A junction boundary mismatches the germline segment, possibly from a read error. J is TRBJ2-7 and V is TRBV5-4; D gene unclear. CDR3 length equals 13 residues. Germline CDR1 SGHNT, CDR2 YYREEE (reference sequence). The CDR3 sequence: CARSLGLLDEQYF. CDR3 DNA sequence: TGTGCCAGGAGCTTGGGTCTGTTGGACGAGCAGTACTTC.

With regard to this clonotype: Because the CDR3 is missing its conserved closing phenylalanine or tryptophan, this is likely a read error. V usage is TRBV12-3 or TRBV12-4 and J usage is TRBJ2-1, with D perhaps TRBD2 (5 bases). This CDR3 region has 15 residues. For the CDR3, the DNA is TGTGGCAGCTGTTTAGCCGGGAAACTCCTCAATGAGCAGTTCCTC. It codes for CGSCLAGKLLNEQFL.

Note on this clonotype: A much larger clone sits a single nucleotide away, making a read error possible. The CDR3 region is CASSKKGPRFDEQFF. CDR3 coding DNA: TGTGCCAGCAGCAAAAAGGGGCCTAGGTTCGATGAGCAGTTCTTC. The genes are TRBV4-2 and TRBJ2-1; D may be TRBD1 (5 bases). The CDR3 runs 15 residues. From germline, CDR1 is LGHNA and CDR2 YNFKEQ. V lost 5 bases and J lost 8, with 19 bases in between.

On this clonotype itself: As the CDR3 is not closed by the conserved phenylalanine or tryptophan, this likely results from a read error. The chain carries TRBV20-1 and TRBJ2-3; D is undetermined. V was pared by 3 bases and J by 2 bases, with 12 bases between. This CDR3 is built from 14 residues. Germline values: CDR1 DFQATT, CDR2 SNEGSKA (reference sequence). The CDR3 here is CSASCVSLTDTQYL. For the CDR3, the DNA is TGCAGTGCTAGCTGCGTGTCGCTCACAGATACGCAGTATTTG.